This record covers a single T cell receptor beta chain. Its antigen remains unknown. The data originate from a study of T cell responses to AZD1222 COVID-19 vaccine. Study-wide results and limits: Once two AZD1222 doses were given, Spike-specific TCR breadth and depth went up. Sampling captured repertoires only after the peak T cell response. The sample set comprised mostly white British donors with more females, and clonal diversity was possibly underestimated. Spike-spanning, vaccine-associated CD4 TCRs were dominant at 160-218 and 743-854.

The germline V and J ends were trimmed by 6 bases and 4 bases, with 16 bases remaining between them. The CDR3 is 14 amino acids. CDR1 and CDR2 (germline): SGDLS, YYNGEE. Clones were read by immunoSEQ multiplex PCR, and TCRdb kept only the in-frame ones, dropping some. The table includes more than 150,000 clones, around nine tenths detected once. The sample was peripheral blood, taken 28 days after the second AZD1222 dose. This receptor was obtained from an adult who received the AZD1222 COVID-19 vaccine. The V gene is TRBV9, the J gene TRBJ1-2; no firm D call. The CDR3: CASTPGPEGYGYTF. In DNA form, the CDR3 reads TGTGCCAGCACTCCAGGTCCCGAGGGCTATGGCTACACCTTC.